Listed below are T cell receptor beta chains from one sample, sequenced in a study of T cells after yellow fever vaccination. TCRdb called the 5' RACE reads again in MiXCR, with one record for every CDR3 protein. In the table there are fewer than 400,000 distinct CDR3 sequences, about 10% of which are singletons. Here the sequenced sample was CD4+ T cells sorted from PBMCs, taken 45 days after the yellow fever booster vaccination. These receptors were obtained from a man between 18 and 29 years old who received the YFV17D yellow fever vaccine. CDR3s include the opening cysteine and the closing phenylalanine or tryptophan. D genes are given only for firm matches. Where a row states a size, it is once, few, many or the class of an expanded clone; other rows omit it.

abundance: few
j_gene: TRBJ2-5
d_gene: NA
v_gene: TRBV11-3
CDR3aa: CASSLGGITTEETQYF
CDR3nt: TGTGCCAGCAGCTTAGGGGGCATTACGACCGAAGAGACCCAGTACTTC

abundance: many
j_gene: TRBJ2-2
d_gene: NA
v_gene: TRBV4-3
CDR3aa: CASSQNLAGANTGELFF
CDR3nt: TGCGCCAGCAGCCAAAACTTGGCCGGAGCGAACACCGGGGAGCTGTTTTTT

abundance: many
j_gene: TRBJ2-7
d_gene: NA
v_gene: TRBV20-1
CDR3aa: CSATPIIGGIYEQYF
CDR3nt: TGCAGTGCTACCCCCATTATTGGGGGGATCTACGAGCAGTACTTC

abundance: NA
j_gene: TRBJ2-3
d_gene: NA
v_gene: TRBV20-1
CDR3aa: CSARGASAVLNTQYF
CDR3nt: TGCAGTGCTAGAGGGGCTAGCGCCGTTCTGAATACGCAGTATTTT

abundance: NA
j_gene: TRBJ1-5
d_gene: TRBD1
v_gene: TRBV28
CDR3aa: CATRQGWNQPQHF
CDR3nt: TGTGCCACCCGACAGGGGTGGAATCAGCCCCAGCATTTT

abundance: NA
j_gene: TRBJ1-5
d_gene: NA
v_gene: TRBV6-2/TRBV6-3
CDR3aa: CASTPDHPNQPQHF
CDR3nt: TGTGCCAGCACCCCGGACCATCCCAATCAGCCCCAGCATTTT

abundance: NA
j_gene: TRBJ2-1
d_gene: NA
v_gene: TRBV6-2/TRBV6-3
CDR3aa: CASSTGTSSFSYNEQFF
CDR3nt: TGTGCCAGCAGCACCGGAACTAGCTCTTTCTCCTACAATGAGCAGTTCTTC

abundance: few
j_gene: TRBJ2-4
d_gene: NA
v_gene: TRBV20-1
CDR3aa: CSARRGEAKNIQYF
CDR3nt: TGCAGTGCCCGACGGGGCGAGGCCAAAAACATTCAGTACTTC

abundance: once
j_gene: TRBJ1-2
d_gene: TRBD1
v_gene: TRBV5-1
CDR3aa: CASSTGQGGGYTF
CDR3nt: TGCGCCAGCAGCACGGGACAGGGTGGGGGCTACACCTTC

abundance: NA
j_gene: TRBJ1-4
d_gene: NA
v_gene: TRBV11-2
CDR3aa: CASSPKVTGREKLFF
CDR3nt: TGTGCCAGCAGCCCTAAGGTCACAGGAAGAGAAAAACTGTTTTTT

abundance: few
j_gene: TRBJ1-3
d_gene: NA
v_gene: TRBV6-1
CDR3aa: CASSGGFSGSTGNTIYF
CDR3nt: TGTGCCAGCAGTGGGGGGTTCTCGGGGTCTACTGGAAACACCATATATTTT

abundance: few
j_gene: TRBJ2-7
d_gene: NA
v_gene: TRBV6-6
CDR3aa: CASSGQNSYEQYF
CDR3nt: TGTGCCAGCAGTGGACAGAATTCCTACGAGCAGTACTTC

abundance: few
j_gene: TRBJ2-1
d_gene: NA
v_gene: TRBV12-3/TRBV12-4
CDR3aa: CASLFGIGGDDNEQFF
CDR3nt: TGTGCCAGCCTCTTCGGGATAGGTGGGGATGACAATGAGCAGTTCTTC

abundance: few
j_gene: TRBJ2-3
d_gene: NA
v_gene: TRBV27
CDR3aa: CASSWPGGTDTQYF
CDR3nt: TGTGCCAGCAGTTGGCCCGGGGGTACAGATACGCAGTATTTT

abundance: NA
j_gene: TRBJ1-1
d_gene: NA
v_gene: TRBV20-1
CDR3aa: CSAKGGLILNTEAFF
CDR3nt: TGCAGTGCTAAGGGGGGTTTGATTTTGAACACTGAAGCTTTCTTT

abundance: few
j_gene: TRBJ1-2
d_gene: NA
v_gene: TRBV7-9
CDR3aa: CASSLAGSSYGYTF
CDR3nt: TGTGCCAGCAGCCTAGCGGGGTCTAGCTATGGCTACACCTTC

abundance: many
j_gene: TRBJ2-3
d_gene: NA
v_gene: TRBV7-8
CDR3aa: CASSLRQGGSTDTQYF
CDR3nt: TGTGCCAGCAGCTTACGTCAGGGGGGTAGCACAGATACGCAGTATTTT

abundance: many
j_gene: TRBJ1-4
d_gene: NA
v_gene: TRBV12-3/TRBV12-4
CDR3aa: CASSLDLQAGPSEKLFF
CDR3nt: TGTGCCAGCAGTTTAGACTTACAAGCGGGCCCGTCCGAAAAACTGTTTTTT

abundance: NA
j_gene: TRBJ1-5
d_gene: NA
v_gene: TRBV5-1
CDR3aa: CASSAGTPNQPQHF
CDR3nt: TGCGCCAGCAGCGCCGGGACACCTAATCAGCCCCAGCATTTT